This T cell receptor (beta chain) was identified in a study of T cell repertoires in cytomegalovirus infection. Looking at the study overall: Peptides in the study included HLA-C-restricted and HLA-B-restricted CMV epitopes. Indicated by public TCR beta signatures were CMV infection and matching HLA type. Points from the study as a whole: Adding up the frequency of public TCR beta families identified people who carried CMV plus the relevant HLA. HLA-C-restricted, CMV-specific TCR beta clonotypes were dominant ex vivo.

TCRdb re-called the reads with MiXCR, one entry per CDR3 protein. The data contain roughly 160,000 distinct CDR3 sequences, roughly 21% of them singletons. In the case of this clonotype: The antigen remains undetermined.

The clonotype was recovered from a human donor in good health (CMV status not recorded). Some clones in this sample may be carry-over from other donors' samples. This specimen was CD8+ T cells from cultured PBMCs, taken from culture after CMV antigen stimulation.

In DNA form, the CDR3 reads TGTGCCAGCAGCTACAGGGGAGGTCATGGCTACACCTTC. Protein: CASSYRGGHGYTF. J is TRBJ1-2 and V is TRBV7-2; 7 bases align to TRBD1. Germline values: CDR1 SGHTA, CDR2 FQGNSA. CDR3 length: 13 residues. V was clipped by 4 bases and J by 6 bases; unmatched bases: 5.